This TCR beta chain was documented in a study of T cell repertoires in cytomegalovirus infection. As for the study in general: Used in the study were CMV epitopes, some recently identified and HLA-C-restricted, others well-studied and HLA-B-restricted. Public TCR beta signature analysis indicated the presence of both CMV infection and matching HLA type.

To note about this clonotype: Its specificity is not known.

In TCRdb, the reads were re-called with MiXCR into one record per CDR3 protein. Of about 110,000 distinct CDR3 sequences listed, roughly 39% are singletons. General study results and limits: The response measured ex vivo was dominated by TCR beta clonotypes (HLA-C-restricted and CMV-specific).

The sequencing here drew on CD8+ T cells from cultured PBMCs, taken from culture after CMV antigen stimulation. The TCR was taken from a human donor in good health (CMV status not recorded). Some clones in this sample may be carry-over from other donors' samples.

The CDR3 protein is CASSLDSNYEQYF. Here the CDR3 DNA reads TGTGCCAGCAGTTTAGACAGCAACTACGAGCAGTACTTC. The rearrangement links TRBV27 to TRBJ2-7; D perhaps matches TRBD1 (5 bases). This CDR3 contains 13 residues. The germline gives CDR1 MNHEY, CDR2 SMNVEV (reference sequence). The V gene lost 2 bases and the J gene lost 3 bases, with 8 bases spanning the gap.